Below are 30 T cell receptor beta chains sequenced from a single sample in a study of response to subunit inactivated influenza vaccine. TCRdb ran MiXCR on the RT-PCR reads and lists one entry per CDR3 protein. The sample consists of 530,000 or so distinct CDR3 sequences, 12% of them appearing once. The sequences come from PBMCs from blood, collected on the day of vaccination. These TCRs come from a man aged 50-59 years who received an inactivated influenza vaccine.

The CDR3 DNA is TGTGCCAGCAGCGCGCTAGCGGGAAAAGATACGCAGTATTTT. This sequence encodes CASSALAGKDTQYF. The J gene is TRBJ2-3, the V gene TRBV9, with 9 bases lining up with TRBD2. The CDR3 consists of 14 residues. V lost 3 bases, J lost 5 bases, and 4 bases stayed unmatched. CDR1 is SGDLS, CDR2 YYNGEE, per germline.

The gene calls are TRBV5-1 and TRBJ1-4; D may be TRBD1 (5 bases). Trimming left V 1 base short and J 7 bases short, with 14 bases between. CDR1 is SGHRS and CDR2 is YFSETQ in the germline V gene. The CDR3 contains 15 residues. The CDR3, as DNA: TGCGCCAGCAGCTTGCAAGGGCAAGGGGTTGAAAAACTGTTTTTT. Residues: CASSLQGQGVEKLFF.

The chain recombines TRBV20-1 with TRBJ2-7; 9 bases agree with TRBD2. CDR1 DFQATT and CDR2 SNEGSKA come from the germline V gene (reference sequence). The CDR3 is 19 amino acids. V was clipped by 1 base and J by 0 bases; unmatched bases: 16. The CDR3 sequence: CSARAGTSRGVSNSYEQYF. The CDR3 bases are TGCAGTGCTAGAGCGGGGACTAGCCGGGGGGTATCGAACTCCTACGAGCAGTACTTC.

This chain uses TRBV7-9 with TRBJ2-5; 8 bases match TRBD2. The V gene end was trimmed by 5 bases and the J gene end by 4 bases; junction bases not matched to a gene: 9. The CDR3 loop spans 15 amino acids. The germline CDR1 and CDR2 sequences are SEHNR and FQNEAQ (reference sequence). The CDR3: CASSPGGGPSETQYF. CDR3 in DNA: TGTGCCAGCAGCCCGGGCGGGGGGCCCTCAGAGACCCAGTACTTC.

There are many counts of this clonotype. The chain couples TRBV6-6 to TRBJ1-2; D ambiguous. The V gene's germline CDR1 is MNHNY and CDR2 SVGAGI (reference sequence). The CDR3 is 12 amino acids. V lost 6 bases and J lost 1, with 6 bases in between. CDR3 sequence: CASSRSNYGYTF. The CDR3, as DNA: TGTGCCAGCAGCAGAAGTAACTATGGCTACACCTTC.

The V gene is TRBV4-3, the J gene TRBJ2-7; a possible D gene is TRBD2 (6 bases). The germline V gene encodes CDR1 LGHNA and CDR2 YSLEER. With 4 bases removed from V and 0 bases from J, the gap between germline ends came to 13 bases. The CDR3 runs 15 residues. The CDR3 sequence: CASSPLAGSSYEQYF. CDR3 DNA: TGCGCCAGCAGCCCGCTGGCGGGATCCTCCTACGAGCAGTACTTC.

The chain couples TRBV6-2 or TRBV6-3 to TRBJ2-1; tentatively, D is TRBD1 (6 bases). Germline CDR1 reads MNHEY; CDR2 reads SVGEGT. V lost 5 bases and J 8 bases, leaving 16 bases between the germline ends. The CDR3 covers 14 residues. DNA for the CDR3: TGTGCCAGCAGTAACACAGGGTCCTCTGATGAGCAGTTCTTC. Translating it yields CASSNTGSSDEQFF.

The chain joins TRBV11-2 to TRBJ2-7, with a possible D match to TRBD1 (6 bases). V was clipped by 6 bases and J by 0 bases, with 21 bases between them. Per germline, CDR1 SGHAT and CDR2 FQNNGV. The CDR3 spans 17 residues. The CDR3 loop reads CASRSLKAADSSYEQYF. CDR3 DNA: TGTGCCAGCAGGTCTTTGAAGGCAGCGGACAGCTCCTACGAGCAGTACTTC.

This clonotype occurred a few times. The V and J genes are TRBV11-3 and TRBJ2-2, with TRBD2 matching over 8 bases. Germline V gene sequence: CDR1 SGHNT, CDR2 YENEEA. The CDR3 extends over 17 amino acids. Trimming took 3 bases from V and 1 from J; bases not matched to a gene: 7. The CDR3, as DNA: TGTGCCAGCAGCTTGGGCGGGGGGCCAATGAACACCGGGGAGCTGTTTTTT. It yields the protein CASSLGGGPMNTGELFF.

This clonotype was counted a few times. This chain joins TRBV5-1 and TRBJ2-3; no firm D call. Trimming took 1 base from V and 0 from J, leaving 9 bases between them. CDR1 is SGHRS, CDR2 YFSETQ, per germline. There are 15 residues in the CDR3. The CDR3 DNA sequence: TGCGCCAGCAGCTTGTCGTGGCAGAGCACAGATACGCAGTATTTT. Translation gives CASSLSWQSTDTQYF.

V gene TRBV19 combines with J gene TRBJ2-1; 12 bases align to TRBD2. The germline V gene has CDR1 LNHDA and CDR2 SQIVND (reference sequence). V lost 6 bases and J lost 0; bases outside the gene matches: 6. There are 17 residues in the CDR3. CDR3 in amino acids: CASSLAGGPGSYNEQFF. The CDR3 nucleotides read TGTGCCAGTAGCCTAGCGGGAGGGCCGGGCTCCTACAATGAGCAGTTCTTC.

The chain has TRBV4-1 and TRBJ2-7, with D perhaps TRBD1 (6 bases). Germline V gives CDR1 MGHRA, CDR2 YSYEKL. The CDR3 is 14 residues long. The V gene lost 3 bases and the J gene lost 0 bases, with 9 bases spanning the gap. In DNA, the CDR3 is TGCGCCAGCAGCCACTGGACAGACTCCTACGAGCAGTACTTC. This encodes CASSHWTDSYEQYF.

The chain employs TRBV5-1 and TRBJ2-2, with a possible D match to TRBD2 (7 bases). V lost 2 bases and J 7 bases, leaving 12 bases between the germline ends. Germline V gene sequence: CDR1 SGHRS, CDR2 YFSETQ. This CDR3 region has 14 residues. The CDR3 spells CASSFRGASGELFF. For the CDR3, the DNA is TGCGCCAGCAGCTTCCGGGGGGCTAGCGGGGAGCTGTTTTTT.

Only a few counts were recorded for this clonotype. The chain is built from TRBV10-3 and TRBJ2-7; 7 positions agree with TRBD1. CDR1 ENHRY and CDR2 SYGVKD come from the germline V gene. This CDR3 spans 16 amino acids. J was trimmed by 4 bases and V by 3 bases; bases with no gene match: 12. CDR3 protein: CAISDTSTGRFYEQYF. CDR3 DNA: TGTGCCATCAGTGACACATCGACAGGGAGATTTTACGAGCAGTACTTC.

This clonotype was found a few times. The V gene is TRBV12-3 or TRBV12-4, the J gene TRBJ2-1; TRBD2 agrees at 14 bases. Losses at the gene ends were 1 base for V and 10 bases for J; bases not matched to a gene: 3. CDR3 length: 15 amino acids. The CDR3 bases are TGTGCCAGCAGTTTAGGGGGACTAGCGGGGGTGGAGCAGTTCTTC. It encodes CASSLGGLAGVEQFF.

The chain joins TRBV29-1 to TRBJ2-5; perhaps D is TRBD1 or TRBD2 (5 bases each). The V end was cut by 6 bases, the J end by 3 bases, with 14 bases between. Germline V gene lookup returns CDR1 SQVTM and CDR2 ANQGSEA. The CDR3 contains 13 residues. The CDR3 here is CSVEPLGEETQYF. DNA of the CDR3: TGCAGCGTGGAACCCCTGGGGGAAGAGACCCAGTACTTC.

This clonotype was detected only a few times. CDR3 in amino acids: CASSPRTSGLRGEQYF. CDR3 coding DNA: TGTGCCAGCTCACCGAGGACTAGCGGCCTTAGGGGGGAGCAGTACTTC. The chain links TRBV18 to TRBJ2-7, with 10 bases identical to TRBD2. This CDR3 is 16 amino acids long. The ends lost 3 bases at V and 7 bases at J; junction bases unmatched: 12. The V gene's germline CDR1 is KGHSH and CDR2 LQKENI.

This chain joins TRBV18 and TRBJ2-7; D uncertain. From germline, CDR1 is KGHSH and CDR2 LQKENI. Trimming removed 3 bases at V and 2 bases at J, with 8 bases between. The CDR3 loop spans 13 amino acids. The CDR3 DNA sequence: TGTGCCAGCTCACCGTTCGCCGCCTACGAGCAGTACTTC. Protein product: CASSPFAAYEQYF. Based on the CDR3 plus reference TRBV18 and TRBJ2-7, the full variable domain is NAGVMQNPRHLVRRRGQEARLRCSPMKGHSHVYWYRQLPEEGLKFMVYLQKENIIDESGMPKERFSAEFPKEGPSILRIQQVVRGDSAAYFCASSPFAAYEQYFGPGTRLTVT.

This clonotype has at least ten counts. The rearrangement links TRBV7-9 to TRBJ2-5; a possible D gene is TRBD2 (6 bases). Looked up from germline, CDR1 is SEHNR and CDR2 is FQNEAQ (reference sequence). The CDR3 is 13 amino acids. Trimming shortened V by 7 bases and J by 4 bases, and 13 bases separated the two germline ends. The CDR3 coding sequence is TGTGCCAGCACCCCCCAGGGAGGAGAGACCCAGTACTTC. It yields the protein CASTPQGGETQYF.

The sample holds a few counts of this clonotype. The chain couples TRBV5-1 to TRBJ2-1, with 13 bases aligning to TRBD2. CDR3 size: 19 residues. Germline V gene data show CDR1 as SGHRS and CDR2 as YFSETQ. V dropped 2 bases and J dropped 4; count of bases not matched to a gene: 12. In DNA, the CDR3 is TGCGCCAGCAGCTTAGGGACTAGCGGGGCCATTTGGTTTTACAATGAGCAGTTCTTC. It translates to CASSLGTSGAIWFYNEQFF.

The V and J genes are TRBV16 and TRBJ1-3; no reliable D call. The CDR3 is 13 amino acids. Germline CDR1 reads KGHSY; CDR2 reads FQNENV. The ends were cut back, 0 bases at V and 4 bases at J, with 4 bases in the middle. CDR3 DNA: TGTGCCAGCAGCCAATCGGGAGGAAACACCATATATTTT. Amino acids: CASSQSGGNTIYF.

The chain employs TRBV12-3 or TRBV12-4 and TRBJ1-2; 7 nucleotides agree with TRBD1. The CDR3 has 13 residues. V lost 6 bases, J lost 9 bases, and 10 bases stayed unmatched. CDR3 in DNA: TGTGCCAGCAGGGGGACAGCTAGGGTGAGCTACACCTTC. It yields the protein CASRGTARVSYTF.

The chain combines TRBV7-8 with TRBJ1-2; no clear D. Trimming left V 5 bases short and J 3 bases short, with 13 bases between. The CDR3 is 14 amino acids. Germline assignment: CDR1 SGHVS and CDR2 FQNEAQ. In DNA form, the CDR3 reads TGTGCCAGCAGCCAAACCGGCCGATACTATGGCTACACCTTC. Its protein is CASSQTGRYYGYTF.

CDR3 nucleotides: TGTGCCAGCAGACCGACAGGGGGAGGTACCAAAAACATTCAGTACTTC. Its protein is CASRPTGGGTKNIQYF. The chain links TRBV6-2 or TRBV6-3 to TRBJ2-4; 9 bases match TRBD1. Per germline, CDR1 MNHEY and CDR2 SVGEGT. Germline trimming cut 6 bases from V and 2 bases from J; bases unmatched to any gene: 8. The CDR3 sequence is 16 residues long.

V is TRBV20-1 and J is TRBJ2-7; 10 nucleotides agree with TRBD1. The CDR3 loop spans 14 amino acids. From germline, CDR1 is DFQATT and CDR2 SNEGSKA (reference sequence). V was clipped by 3 bases and J by 4 bases; unmatched bases: 6. The CDR3 nucleotides read TGCAGTGCTAGTGTGGACAGGGGGAATTACGAGCAGTACTTC. This gives the protein CSASVDRGNYEQYF.

A few counts support this clonotype. The chain has TRBV29-1 and TRBJ2-7; TRBD1 aligns across 9 bases. Germline CDR1 reads SQVTM; CDR2 reads ANQGSEA. The CDR3 covers 13 residues. Trimming removed 3 bases from V and 3 bases from J; junction bases left unmatched: 3. The CDR3 sequence: CSVDGQGNYEQYF. DNA of the CDR3: TGCAGCGTTGACGGACAGGGGAACTACGAGCAGTACTTC.

The chain has TRBV20-1 and TRBJ1-5; TRBD1 agrees at 10 bases. V gave up 6 bases and J gave up 3 bases; unmatched junction bases: 11. The CDR3 has 16 amino acids. Germline V lookup: CDR1 DFQATT, CDR2 SNEGSKA (reference sequence). CDR3 nucleotide sequence: TGCAGTGCCAAAGCCAAGGGACAGGGGAACAATCAGCCCCAGCATTTT. Translating gives CSAKAKGQGNNQPQHF.

The sample holds a few counts of this clonotype. J is TRBJ2-3 and V is TRBV7-8; D unresolved. V was clipped by 5 bases and J by 0 bases, with 12 bases between them. The V gene's germline CDR1 is SGHVS and CDR2 FQNEAQ. There are 15 residues in the CDR3. In DNA form, the CDR3 reads TGTGCCAGCAGCCCATACACCCACAGCACAGATACGCAGTATTTT. This translates into CASSPYTHSTDTQYF.

The sample holds many counts of this clonotype. V is TRBV7-9 and J is TRBJ2-1; 8 bases agree with TRBD2. The CDR3 contains 15 residues. From germline, CDR1 is SEHNR and CDR2 FQNEAQ (reference sequence). After removal of 4 bases from V and 7 bases from J, the junction contained 9 bases not matched to a gene. CDR3 bases: TGTGCCAGCAGCTCCAGGGAGCGGGGGATGAATGAGCAGTTCTTC. It encodes CASSSRERGMNEQFF.

This clonotype was found many times. The chain carries TRBV7-2 and TRBJ2-5; 12 nucleotides match TRBD2. Per germline, CDR1 SGHTA and CDR2 FQGNSA. This CDR3 contains 16 residues. Unmatched junction bases numbered 4, after V lost 4 bases and J lost 1 base. CDR3 coding DNA: TGTGCCAGCAGCTGGGGACTAGCGGGTGGCCAAGAGACCCAGTACTTC. Its protein is CASSWGLAGGQETQYF.